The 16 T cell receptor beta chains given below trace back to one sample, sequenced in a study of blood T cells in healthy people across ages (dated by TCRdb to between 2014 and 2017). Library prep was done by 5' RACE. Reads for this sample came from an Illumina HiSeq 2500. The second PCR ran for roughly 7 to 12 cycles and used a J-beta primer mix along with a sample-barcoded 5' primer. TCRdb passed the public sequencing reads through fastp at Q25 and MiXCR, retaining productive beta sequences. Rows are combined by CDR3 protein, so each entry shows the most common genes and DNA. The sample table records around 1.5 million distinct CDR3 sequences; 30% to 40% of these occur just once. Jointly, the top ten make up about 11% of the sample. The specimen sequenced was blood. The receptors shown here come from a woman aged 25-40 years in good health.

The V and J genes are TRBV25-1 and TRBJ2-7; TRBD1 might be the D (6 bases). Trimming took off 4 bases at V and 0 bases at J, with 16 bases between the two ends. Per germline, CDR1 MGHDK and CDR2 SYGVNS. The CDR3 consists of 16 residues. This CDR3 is CASSAIQGRSSYEQYF. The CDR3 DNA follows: TGTGCCAGCAGTGCAATACAGGGCAGAAGCTCCTACGAGCAGTACTTC.

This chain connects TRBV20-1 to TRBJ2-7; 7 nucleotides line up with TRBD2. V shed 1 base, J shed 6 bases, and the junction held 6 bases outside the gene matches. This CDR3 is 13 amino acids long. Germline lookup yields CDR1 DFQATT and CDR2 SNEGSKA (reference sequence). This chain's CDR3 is CSARATGTTEQYF. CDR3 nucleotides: TGCAGTGCTAGAGCAACCGGGACTACCGAGCAGTACTTC.

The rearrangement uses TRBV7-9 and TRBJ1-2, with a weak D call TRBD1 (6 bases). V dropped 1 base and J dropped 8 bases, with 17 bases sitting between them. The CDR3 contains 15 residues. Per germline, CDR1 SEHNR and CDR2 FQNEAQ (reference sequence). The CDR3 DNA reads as TGTGCCAGCAGCTTAGAGGCAGGGGATCCAGACGGCTACACCTTC. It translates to CASSLEAGDPDGYTF.

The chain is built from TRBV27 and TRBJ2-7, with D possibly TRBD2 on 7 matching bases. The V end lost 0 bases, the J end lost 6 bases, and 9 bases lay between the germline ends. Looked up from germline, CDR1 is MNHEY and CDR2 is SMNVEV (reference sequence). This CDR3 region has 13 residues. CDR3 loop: CASSLSGGREQYF. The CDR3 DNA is TGTGCCAGCAGTTTATCCGGGGGGCGCGAGCAGTACTTC.

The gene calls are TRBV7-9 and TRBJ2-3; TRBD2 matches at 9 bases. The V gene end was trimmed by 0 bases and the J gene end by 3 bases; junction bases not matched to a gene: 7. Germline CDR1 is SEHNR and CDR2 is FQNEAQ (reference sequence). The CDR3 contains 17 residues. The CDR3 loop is CASSLAVSSGETDTQYF. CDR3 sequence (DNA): TGTGCCAGCAGCTTAGCTGTGTCTAGCGGGGAGACAGATACGCAGTATTTT.

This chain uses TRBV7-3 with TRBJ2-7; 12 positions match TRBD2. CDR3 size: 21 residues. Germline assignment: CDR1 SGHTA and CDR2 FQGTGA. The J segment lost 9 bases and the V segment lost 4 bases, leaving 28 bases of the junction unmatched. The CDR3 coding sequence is TGTGCCAGCAGCTCACCAGCCCCTCTAGCGGGGGGGTTTTTTGGCCGGGATGGGCAGTACTTC. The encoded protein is CASSSPAPLAGGFFGRDGQYF.

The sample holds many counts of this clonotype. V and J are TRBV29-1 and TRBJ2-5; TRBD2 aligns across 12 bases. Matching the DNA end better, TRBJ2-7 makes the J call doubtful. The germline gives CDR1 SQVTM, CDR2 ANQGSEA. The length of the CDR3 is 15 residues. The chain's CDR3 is CSALQASGGAGEQYF. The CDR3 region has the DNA TGCAGCGCCCTGCAGGCTAGCGGGGGGGCAGGCGAGCAGTACTTC.

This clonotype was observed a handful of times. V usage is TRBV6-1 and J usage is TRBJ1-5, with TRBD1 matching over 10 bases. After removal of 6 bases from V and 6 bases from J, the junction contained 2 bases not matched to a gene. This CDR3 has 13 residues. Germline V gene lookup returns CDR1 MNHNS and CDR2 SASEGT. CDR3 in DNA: TGTGCCAGCAGGGGACAGGGGAGTCAGCCCCAGCATTTT. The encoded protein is CASRGQGSQPQHF.

CDR3 DNA sequence: TGCAGTGCTAGAGATCTGCAGTGGAACACTGAAGCTTTCTTT. It codes for CSARDLQWNTEAFF. V usage is TRBV20-1 and J usage is TRBJ1-1; D is unresolved. The CDR3 is 14 amino acids. Germline loops: CDR1 DFQATT, CDR2 SNEGSKA (reference sequence). Trimming removed 0 bases from V and 1 base from J, with 9 bases in between.

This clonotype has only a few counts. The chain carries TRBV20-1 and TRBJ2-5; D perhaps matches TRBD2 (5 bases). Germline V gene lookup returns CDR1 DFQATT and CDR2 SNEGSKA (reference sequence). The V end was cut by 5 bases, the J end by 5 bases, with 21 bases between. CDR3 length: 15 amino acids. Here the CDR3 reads CSALALIAWEETQYF. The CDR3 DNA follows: TGCAGTGCTCTCGCCCTAATAGCGTGGGAGGAGACCCAGTACTTC.

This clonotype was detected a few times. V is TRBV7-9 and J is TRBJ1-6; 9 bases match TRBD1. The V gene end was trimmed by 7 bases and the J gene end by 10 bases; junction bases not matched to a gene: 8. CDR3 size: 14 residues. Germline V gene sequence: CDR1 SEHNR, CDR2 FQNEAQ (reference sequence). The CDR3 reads CASTDGDRASPLHF. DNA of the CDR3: TGTGCCAGCACCGATGGGGACAGGGCCTCACCCCTCCACTTT.

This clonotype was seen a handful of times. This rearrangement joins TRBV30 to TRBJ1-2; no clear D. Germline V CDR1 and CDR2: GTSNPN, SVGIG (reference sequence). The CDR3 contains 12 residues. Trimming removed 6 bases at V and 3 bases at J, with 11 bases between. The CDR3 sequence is CACQLWDYGYTF. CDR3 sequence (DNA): TGTGCCTGCCAACTCTGGGACTATGGCTACACCTTC.

CDR3 DNA sequence: TGTGCCAGCAGCTCCGGGGGGGTTAGCTATGGCTACACCTTC. Its protein product is CASSSGGVSYGYTF. The chain carries TRBV3-1 and TRBJ1-2; D perhaps matches TRBD1 (5 bases). The V end was cut by 5 bases, the J end by 4 bases, with 14 bases between. The V gene's germline CDR1 is LGHDT and CDR2 YNNKEL (reference sequence). The CDR3 has 14 amino acids.

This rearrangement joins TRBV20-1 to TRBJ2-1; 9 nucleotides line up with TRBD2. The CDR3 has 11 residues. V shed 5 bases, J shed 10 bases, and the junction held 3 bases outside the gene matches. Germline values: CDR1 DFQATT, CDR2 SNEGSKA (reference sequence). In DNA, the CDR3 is TGCAGTGCTGGGCTAGCGGGAGAGCAGTTCTTC. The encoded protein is CSAGLAGEQFF.

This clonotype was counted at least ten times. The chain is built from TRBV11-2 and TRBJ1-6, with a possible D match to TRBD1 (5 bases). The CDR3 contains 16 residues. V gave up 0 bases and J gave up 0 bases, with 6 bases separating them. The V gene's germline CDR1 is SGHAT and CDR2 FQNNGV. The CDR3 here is CASSLEGGSYNSPLHF. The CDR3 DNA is TGTGCCAGCAGCTTAGAGGGGGGCTCCTATAATTCACCCCTCCACTTT.

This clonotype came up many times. DNA for the CDR3: TGCAGTGCTCCCGGGACTAGCGGGAGGGCCACCTACAATGAGCAGTTCTTC. This sequence encodes CSAPGTSGRATYNEQFF. This chain joins TRBV20-1 and TRBJ2-1; TRBD2 agrees at 16 bases. The germline V gene encodes CDR1 DFQATT and CDR2 SNEGSKA (reference sequence). The V and J ends lost 5 bases and 2 bases, in that order; junction bases with no gene match: 6. The CDR3 consists of 17 residues.